Here is one TCR beta chain with its context. These data come from a study of CD8 T cells in Susac syndrome. Peripheral blood CD8+ and CD4+ T cells were profiled by TCR beta sequencing. When the RNA was reverse transcribed, random hexamers were used with an input of roughly 0.45 to 1 ug. immunoSEQ multiplex PCR amplified TCR beta CDR3 across 54 Vbeta, 13 Jbeta. TCRdb recomputed calls from the immunoSEQ multiplex PCR reads with MiXCR, one row per CDR3 protein. The table has about 300,000 distinct CDR3 sequences, approximately 85% seen once. The CDR3 totals 12 residues. V lost 5 bases and J 14 bases, leaving 13 bases between the germline ends. Germline CDR1 SEHNR, CDR2 FQNEAQ (reference sequence).

The sequence came from a human donor with multiple sclerosis. The chain joins TRBV7-9 to TRBJ1-6; D is uncertain. The material sequenced was CD8+ T cells from PBMCs. For the CDR3, the DNA is TGTGCCAGCAGCCCCCCAAGGCTTTCCCTCCACTTT. Protein: CASSPPRLSLHF.